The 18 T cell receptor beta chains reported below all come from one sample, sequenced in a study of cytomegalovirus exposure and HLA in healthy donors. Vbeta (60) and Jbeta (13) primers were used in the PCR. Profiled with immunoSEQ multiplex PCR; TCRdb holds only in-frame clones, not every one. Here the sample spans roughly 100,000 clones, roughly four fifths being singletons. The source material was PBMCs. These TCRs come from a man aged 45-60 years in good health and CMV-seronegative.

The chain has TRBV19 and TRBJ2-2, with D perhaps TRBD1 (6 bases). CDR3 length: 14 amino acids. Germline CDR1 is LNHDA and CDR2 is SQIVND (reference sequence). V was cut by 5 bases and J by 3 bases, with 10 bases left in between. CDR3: CASSEQGYTGELFF. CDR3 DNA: TGTGCCAGTAGTGAACAGGGATACACCGGGGAGCTGTTTTTT.

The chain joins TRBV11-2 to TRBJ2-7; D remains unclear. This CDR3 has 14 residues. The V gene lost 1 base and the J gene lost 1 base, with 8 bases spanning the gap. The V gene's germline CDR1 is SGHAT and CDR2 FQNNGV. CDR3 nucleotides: TGTGCCAGCAGCTTAGGGCAGTTTTCCTACGAGCAGTACTTC. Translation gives CASSLGQFSYEQYF.

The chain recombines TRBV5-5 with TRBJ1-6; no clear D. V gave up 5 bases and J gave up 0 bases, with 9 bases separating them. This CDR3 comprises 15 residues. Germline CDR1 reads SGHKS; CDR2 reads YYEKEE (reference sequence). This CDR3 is CASRSEGSYNSPLHF. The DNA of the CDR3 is TGTGCCAGCAGGTCGGAGGGCTCCTATAATTCACCCCTCCACTTT.

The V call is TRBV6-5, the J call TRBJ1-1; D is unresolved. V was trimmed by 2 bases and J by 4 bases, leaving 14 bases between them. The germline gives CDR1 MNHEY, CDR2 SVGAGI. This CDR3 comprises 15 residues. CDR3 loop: CASSYNSLLTTEAFF. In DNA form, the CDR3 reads TGTGCCAGCAGTTACAACAGCCTTTTGACCACTGAAGCTTTCTTT.

CDR3 in amino acids: CASSPSTGGEQYF. The DNA of the CDR3 is TGTGCCAGCAGCCCATCGACGGGAGGGGAGCAGTACTTC. This sequence joins TRBV7-6 and TRBJ2-5; TRBD2 matches at 8 bases. V dropped 5 bases and J dropped 11; count of bases not matched to a gene: 10. Germline V gene sequence: CDR1 SGHVS, CDR2 FNYEAQ. The CDR3 extends over 13 amino acids.

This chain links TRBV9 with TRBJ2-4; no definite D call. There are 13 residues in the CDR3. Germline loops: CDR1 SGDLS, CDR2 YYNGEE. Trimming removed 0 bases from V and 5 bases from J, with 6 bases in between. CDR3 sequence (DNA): TGTGCCAGCAGCGTAGTTGCGGAAAACATTCAGTACTTC. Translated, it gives CASSVVAENIQYF.

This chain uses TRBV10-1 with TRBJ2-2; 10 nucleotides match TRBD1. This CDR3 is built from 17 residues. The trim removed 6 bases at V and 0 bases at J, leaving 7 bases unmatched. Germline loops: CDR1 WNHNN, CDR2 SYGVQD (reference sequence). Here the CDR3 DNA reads TGCGCCAGCAGCTCGGGACAGGGGTACGCGAACACCGGGGAGCTGTTTTTT. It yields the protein CASSSGQGYANTGELFF.

CDR3 amino acids: CASSPEFDVRSTEAFF. The CDR3 coding sequence is TGCGCCAGCAGCCCAGAATTTGACGTTCGGAGCACTGAAGCTTTCTTT. The chain joins TRBV4-3 to TRBJ1-1; no definite D call. Trimming shortened V by 4 bases and J by 4 bases, and 19 bases separated the two germline ends. Germline-derived CDR1 and CDR2 are LGHNA and YSLEER. The CDR3 sequence is 16 residues long.

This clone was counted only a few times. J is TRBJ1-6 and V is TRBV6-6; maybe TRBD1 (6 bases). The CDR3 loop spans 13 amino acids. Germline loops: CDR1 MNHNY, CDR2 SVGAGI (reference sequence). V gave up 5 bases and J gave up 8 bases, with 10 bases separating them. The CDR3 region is CASSGAGDSPLHF. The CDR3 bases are TGTGCCAGCAGTGGGGCAGGGGATTCACCCCTCCACTTT.

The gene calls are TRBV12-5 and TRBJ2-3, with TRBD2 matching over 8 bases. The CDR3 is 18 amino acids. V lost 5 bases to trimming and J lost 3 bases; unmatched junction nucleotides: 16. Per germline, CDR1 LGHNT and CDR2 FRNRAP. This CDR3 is CASGPGTNRGGRTDTQYF. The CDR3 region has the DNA TGTGCTAGTGGTCCTGGTACTAACCGGGGGGGCCGAACAGATACGCAGTATTTT.

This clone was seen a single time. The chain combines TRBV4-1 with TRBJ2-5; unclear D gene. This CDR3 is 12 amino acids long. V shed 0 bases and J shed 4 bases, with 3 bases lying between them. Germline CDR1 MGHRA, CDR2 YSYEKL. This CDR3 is CASSQDRETQYF. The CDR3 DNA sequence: TGCGCCAGCAGCCAAGACAGAGAGACCCAGTACTTC.

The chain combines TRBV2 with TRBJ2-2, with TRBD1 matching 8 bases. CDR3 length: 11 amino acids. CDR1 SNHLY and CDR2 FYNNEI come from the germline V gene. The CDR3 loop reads CVARGPGELFF. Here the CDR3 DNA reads TGTGTCGCCAGGGGGCCCGGGGAGCTGTTTTTT.

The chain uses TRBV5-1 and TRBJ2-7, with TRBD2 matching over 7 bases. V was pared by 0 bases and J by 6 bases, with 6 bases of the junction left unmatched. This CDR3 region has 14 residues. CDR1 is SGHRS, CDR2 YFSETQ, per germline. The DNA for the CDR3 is TGCGCCAGCAGCTTGGGGGTAGCGGGCCTCGAGCAGTACGTC. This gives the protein CASSLGVAGLEQYV.

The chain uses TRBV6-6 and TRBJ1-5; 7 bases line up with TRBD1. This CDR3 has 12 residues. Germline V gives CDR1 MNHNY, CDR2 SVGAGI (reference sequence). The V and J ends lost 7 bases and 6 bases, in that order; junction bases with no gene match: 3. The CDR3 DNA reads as TGTGCCAGCACCGCAGGGGGTCAGCCCCAGCATTTT. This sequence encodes CASTAGGQPQHF.

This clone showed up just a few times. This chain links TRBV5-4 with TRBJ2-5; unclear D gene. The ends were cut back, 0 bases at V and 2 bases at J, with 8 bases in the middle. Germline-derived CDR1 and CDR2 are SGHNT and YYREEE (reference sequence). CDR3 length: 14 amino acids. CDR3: CASSLVGTQETQYF. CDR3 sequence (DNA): TGTGCCAGCAGCTTGGTTGGCACGCAAGAGACCCAGTACTTC.

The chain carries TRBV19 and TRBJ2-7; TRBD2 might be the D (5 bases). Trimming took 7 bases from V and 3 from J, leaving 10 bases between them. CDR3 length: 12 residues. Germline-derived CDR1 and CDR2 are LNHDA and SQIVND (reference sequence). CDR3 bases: TGTGCCAGTACCCCCGAGGGCTACGAGCAGTACTTC. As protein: CASTPEGYEQYF.

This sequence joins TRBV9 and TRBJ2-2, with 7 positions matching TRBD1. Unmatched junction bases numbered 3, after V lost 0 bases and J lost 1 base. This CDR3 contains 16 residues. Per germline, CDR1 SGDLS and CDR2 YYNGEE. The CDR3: CASSVDGTVNTGELFF. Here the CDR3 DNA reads TGTGCCAGCAGCGTAGACGGGACAGTGAACACCGGGGAGCTGTTTTTT.

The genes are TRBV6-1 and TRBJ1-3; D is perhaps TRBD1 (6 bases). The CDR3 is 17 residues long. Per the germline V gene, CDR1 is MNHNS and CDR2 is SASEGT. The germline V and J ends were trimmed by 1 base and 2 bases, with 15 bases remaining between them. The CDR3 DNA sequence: TGTGCCAGCAGTGAAGGTCTCGCCAGGGGTGCTGGAAACACCATATATTTT. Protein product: CASSEGLARGAGNTIYF.